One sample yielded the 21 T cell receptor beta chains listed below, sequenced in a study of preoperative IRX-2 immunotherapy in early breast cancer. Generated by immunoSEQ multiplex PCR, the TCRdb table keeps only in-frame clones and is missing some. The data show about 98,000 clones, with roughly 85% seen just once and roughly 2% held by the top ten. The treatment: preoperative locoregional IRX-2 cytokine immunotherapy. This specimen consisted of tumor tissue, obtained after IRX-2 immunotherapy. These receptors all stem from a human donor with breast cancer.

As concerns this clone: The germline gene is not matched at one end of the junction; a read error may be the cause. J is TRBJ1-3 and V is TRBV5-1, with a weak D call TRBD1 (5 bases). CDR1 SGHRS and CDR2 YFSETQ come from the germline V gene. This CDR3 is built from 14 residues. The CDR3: CASSLGLSGNTIYF. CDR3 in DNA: TGCGCCAGCAGTTTGGGACTCTCTGGAAACACCATATATTTT.

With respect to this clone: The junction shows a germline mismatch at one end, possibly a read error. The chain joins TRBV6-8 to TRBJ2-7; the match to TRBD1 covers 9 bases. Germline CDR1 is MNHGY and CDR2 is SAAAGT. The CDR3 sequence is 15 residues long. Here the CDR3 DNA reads TGTGCCATCAGTCCCGGGACAGGGACAACCTACGAGCAGTACTTC. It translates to CAISPGTGTTYEQYF.

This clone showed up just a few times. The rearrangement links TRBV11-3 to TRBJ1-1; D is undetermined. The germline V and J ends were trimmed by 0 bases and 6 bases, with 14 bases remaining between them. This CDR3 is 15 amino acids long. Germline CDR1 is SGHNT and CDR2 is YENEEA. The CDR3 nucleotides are TGTGCCAGCAGCTTAGAGTCCGGAGGGTGGGCTGAAGCTTTCTTT. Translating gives CASSLESGGWAEAFF.

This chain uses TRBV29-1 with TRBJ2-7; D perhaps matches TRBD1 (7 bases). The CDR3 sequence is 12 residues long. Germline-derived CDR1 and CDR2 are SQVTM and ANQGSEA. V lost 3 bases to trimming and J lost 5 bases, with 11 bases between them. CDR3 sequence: CSVEEGAHEQYF. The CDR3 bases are TGCAGCGTTGAGGAGGGGGCCCACGAGCAGTACTTC.

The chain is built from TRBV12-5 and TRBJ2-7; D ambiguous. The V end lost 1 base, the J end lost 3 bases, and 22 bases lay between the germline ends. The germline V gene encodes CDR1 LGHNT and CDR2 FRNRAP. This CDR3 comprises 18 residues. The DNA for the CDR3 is TGTGCTAGTGGTTTGGCCCAAACGGGCCATCGGGCGGACTACGAGCAGTACTTC. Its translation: CASGLAQTGHRADYEQYF.

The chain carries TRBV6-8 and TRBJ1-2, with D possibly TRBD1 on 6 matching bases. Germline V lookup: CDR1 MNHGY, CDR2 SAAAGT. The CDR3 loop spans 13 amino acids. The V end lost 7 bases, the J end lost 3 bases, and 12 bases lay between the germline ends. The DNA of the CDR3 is TGTGCCAGCACCATGCCAGGGGACTATGGCTACACCTTC. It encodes CASTMPGDYGYTF.

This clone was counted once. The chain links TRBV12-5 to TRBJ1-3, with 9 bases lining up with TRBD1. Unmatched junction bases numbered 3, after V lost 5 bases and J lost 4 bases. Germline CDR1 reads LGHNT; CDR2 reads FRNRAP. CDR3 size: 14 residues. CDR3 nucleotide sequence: TGTGCTAGTGGTCCGGGGACAGGGGGAAACACCATATATTTT. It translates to CASGPGTGGNTIYF.

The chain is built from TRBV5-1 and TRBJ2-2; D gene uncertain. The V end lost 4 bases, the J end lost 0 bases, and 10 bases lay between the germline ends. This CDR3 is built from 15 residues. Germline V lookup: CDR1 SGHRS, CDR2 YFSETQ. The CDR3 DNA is TGCGCCAGCAGCAAGGACCGAACGAACACCGGGGAGCTGTTTTTT. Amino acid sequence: CASSKDRTNTGELFF.

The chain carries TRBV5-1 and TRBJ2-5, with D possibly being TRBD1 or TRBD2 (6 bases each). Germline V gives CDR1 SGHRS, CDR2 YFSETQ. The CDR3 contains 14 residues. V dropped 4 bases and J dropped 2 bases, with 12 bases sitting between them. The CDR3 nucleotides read TGCGCCAGCAGCCCGGGGGCCAAACAAGAGACCCAGTACTTC. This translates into CASSPGAKQETQYF. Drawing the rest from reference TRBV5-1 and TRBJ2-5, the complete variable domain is KAGVTQTPRYLIKTRGQQVTLSCSPISGHRSVSWYQQTPGQGLQFLFEYFSETQRNKGNFPGRFSGRQFSNSRSEMNVSTLELGDSALYLCASSPGAKQETQYFGPGTRLLVL.

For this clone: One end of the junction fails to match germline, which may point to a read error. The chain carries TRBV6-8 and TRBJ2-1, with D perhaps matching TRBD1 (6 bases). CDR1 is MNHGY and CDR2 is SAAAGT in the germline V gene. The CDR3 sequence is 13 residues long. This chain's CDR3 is CASSNSGAREQFF. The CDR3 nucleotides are TGTGCCAGCAGTAACTCAGGGGCGCGGGAGCAGTTCTTC.

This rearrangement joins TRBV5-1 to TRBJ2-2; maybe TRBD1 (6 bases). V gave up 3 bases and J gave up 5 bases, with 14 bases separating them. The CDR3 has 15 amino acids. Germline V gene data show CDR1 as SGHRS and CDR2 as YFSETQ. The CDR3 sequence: CASSYGQRTTGELFF. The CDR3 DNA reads TGCGCCAGCAGCTACGGACAGAGGACTACCGGGGAGCTGTTTTTT.

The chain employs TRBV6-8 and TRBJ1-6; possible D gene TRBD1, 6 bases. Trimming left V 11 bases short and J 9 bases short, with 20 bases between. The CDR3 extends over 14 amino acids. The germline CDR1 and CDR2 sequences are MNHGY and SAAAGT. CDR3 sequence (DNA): TGTGCCTCCCAGGGTTCAGGGGAATCTTCACCCCTCCACTTT. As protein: CASQGSGESSPLHF.

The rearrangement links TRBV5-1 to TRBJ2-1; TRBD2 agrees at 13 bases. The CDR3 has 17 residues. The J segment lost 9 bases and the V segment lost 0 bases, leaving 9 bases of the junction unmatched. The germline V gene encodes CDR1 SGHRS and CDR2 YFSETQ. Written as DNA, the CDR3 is TGCGCCAGCAGCTTGGGAGGACTAGCGGGAGCCCACGGTGAGCAGTTCTTC. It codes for CASSLGGLAGAHGEQFF.

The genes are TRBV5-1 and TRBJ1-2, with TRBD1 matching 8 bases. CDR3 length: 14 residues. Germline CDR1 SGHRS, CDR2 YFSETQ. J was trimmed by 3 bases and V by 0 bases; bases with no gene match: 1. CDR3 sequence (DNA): TGCGCCAGCAGCTTGGGACAGGGGTACTATGGCTACACCTTC. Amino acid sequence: CASSLGQGYYGYTF.

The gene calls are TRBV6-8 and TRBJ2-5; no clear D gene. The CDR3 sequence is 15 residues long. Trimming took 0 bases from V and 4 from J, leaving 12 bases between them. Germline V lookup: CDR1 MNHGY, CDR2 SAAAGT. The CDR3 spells CASSYSLGDRETQYF. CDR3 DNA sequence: TGTGCCAGCAGTTACTCCCTTGGGGATAGAGAGACCCAGTACTTC.

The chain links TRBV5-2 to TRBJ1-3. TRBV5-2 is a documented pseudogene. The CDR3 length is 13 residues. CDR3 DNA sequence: TGTGCCAGCAGCTTAGAGGGAAGAAACACCATATATTTT. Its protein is CASSLEGRNTIYF.

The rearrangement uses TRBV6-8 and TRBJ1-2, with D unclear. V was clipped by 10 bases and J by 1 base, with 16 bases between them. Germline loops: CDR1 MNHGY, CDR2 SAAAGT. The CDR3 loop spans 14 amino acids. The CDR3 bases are TGTGCCACCAAGCGGGGAAACCTTAACTATGGCTACACCTTC. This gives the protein CATKRGNLNYGYTF.

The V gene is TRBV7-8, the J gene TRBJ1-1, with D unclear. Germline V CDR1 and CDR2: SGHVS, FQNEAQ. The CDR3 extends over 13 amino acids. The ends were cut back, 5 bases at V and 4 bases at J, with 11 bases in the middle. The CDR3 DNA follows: TGTGCCAGCAGCCATATAGAGGCCACTGAAGCTTTCTTT. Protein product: CASSHIEATEAFF.

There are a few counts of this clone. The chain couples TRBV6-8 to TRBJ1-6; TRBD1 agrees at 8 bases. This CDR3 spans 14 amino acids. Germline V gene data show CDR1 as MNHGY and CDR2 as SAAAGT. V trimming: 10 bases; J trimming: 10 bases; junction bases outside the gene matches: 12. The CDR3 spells CAIRTGLKQSPLHF. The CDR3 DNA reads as TGTGCCATCAGGACAGGGTTAAAACAGTCACCCCTCCACTTT.

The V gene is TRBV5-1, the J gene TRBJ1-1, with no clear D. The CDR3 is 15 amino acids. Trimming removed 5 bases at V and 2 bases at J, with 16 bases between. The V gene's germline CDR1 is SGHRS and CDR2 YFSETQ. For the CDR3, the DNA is TGCGCCAGCAGAAGGACCGGCACAGCTAACACTGAAGCTTTCTTT. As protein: CASRRTGTANTEAFF.

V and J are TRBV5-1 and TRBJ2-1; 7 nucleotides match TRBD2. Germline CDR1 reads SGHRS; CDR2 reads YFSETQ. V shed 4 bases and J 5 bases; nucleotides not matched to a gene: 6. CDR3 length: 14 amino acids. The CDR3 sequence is CASSPGRAHNEQFF. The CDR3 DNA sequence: TGCGCCAGCAGCCCGGGGAGGGCCCACAATGAGCAGTTCTTC.